Given below is one T cell receptor beta chain in context. Its binding antigen is unknown. No base quality values were provided; no much bigger clone lies one nucleotide off. The data derive from a study of T cell repertoires in cytomegalovirus infection (dated by TCRdb to the late 2010s). For context, the study as a whole: The peptide stimulations were aimed at well-studied HLA-B-restricted epitopes as well as recently identified HLA-C-restricted CMV epitopes, whose presentation resists viral immunomodulation. The HLA type of each donor mattered for the analysis, because public TCR beta signatures pointed to carriage of CMV infection along with the matching HLA type.

What the research found in general, with its limitations: In the ex vivo response, HLA-C-restricted CMV-specific TCR beta clonotypes were dominant, and in two of eight donors the single most frequent clonotype came from this HLA-C-restricted group. Cumulative frequency of public TCR beta family members discriminated carriers of CMV infection plus the relevant HLA type in this cohort and an independent approximately 360-donor cohort.

The intended sense of this specimen's treatment or condition label: in vitro stimulation with specific CMV peptide epitopes to enrich CMV-specific T cells. Sequencing used an Illumina HiSeq 1500. TCRdb reprocessed the public reads (quality trimming at Q25 with fastp, clone calling with MiXCR) and kept in-frame beta chains. Each entry is one CDR3 protein sequence, shown with its most common DNA and genes. The sample table records hundreds of thousands of distinct CDR3 sequences; more than 30% of these occur just once. Around a sixth of the sample comes from the top ten. V is cut by 0 bases and J by 0 bases, and the space between the germline ends is 12 bases. The germline V gene provides CDR1 MNHEY and CDR2 SVGEGT. The CDR3 sequence holds 17 residues, the cysteine and phenylalanine included. Only CDR3 DNA remains: 51 bases, in frame from the first base.

The sequence came from a human donor in good health (CMV status not recorded). Some clones in this sample may be carry-over from other donors' samples. The chain was built from TRBV6-2 or TRBV6-3 and TRBJ1-3, and TRBD1 may be the D gene, going by 5 matching bases. Source: cultured PBMCs, taken from culture after CMV antigen stimulation. CDR3 reads: CASSYSYRTSSGNTIYF. The DNA reads TGTGCCAGCAGTTACTCATACAGGACCAGCTCTGGAAACACCATATATTTT.